The 27 T cell receptor beta chains listed next were all sequenced from one sample in a study of blood T cell repertoires in COVID-19. Sequencing was performed with immunoSEQ multiplex PCR; in TCRdb, only in-frame clones are kept and a portion is missing. Of about 520,000 clones in the sample, roughly 85% were seen once. What was sequenced was peripheral blood. Source of these receptors: a human donor in a cohort sampled during active COVID-19.

The chain links TRBV25-1 to TRBJ1-1; D unresolved. This CDR3 has 15 residues. Germline-derived CDR1 and CDR2 are MGHDK and SYGVNS. V shed 4 bases and J shed 1 base, with 13 bases lying between them. The CDR3 loop reads CASSGLRERNTEAFF. In DNA, the CDR3 is TGTGCCAGCAGTGGGCTCCGGGAACGGAACACTGAAGCTTTCTTT.

This clone appeared once. The chain recombines TRBV18 with TRBJ1-2; 10 nucleotides align to TRBD1. The length of the CDR3 is 14 residues. Germline CDR1 and CDR2: KGHSH and LQKENI. V trimming: 2 bases; J trimming: 7 bases; junction bases outside the gene matches: 4. CDR3 in amino acids: CASSPGTGVAGYTF. CDR3 nucleotide sequence: TGTGCCAGCTCACCAGGGACAGGGGTTGCTGGCTACACCTTC. Looking up the rest from reference TRBV18 and TRBJ1-2 gives the full variable domain: NAGVMQNPRHLVRRRGQEARLRCSPMKGHSHVYWYRQLPEEGLKFMVYLQKENIIDESGMPKERFSAEFPKEGPSILRIQQVVRGDSAAYFCASSPGTGVAGYTFGSGTRLTVV.

This clone was seen only a few times. This sequence joins TRBV6-1 and TRBJ2-3; D gene ambiguous. The CDR3 runs 16 residues. V dropped 2 bases and J dropped 2 bases, with 14 bases sitting between them. The V gene's germline CDR1 is MNHNS and CDR2 SASEGT. CDR3 nucleotides: TGTGCCAGCAGTGAAATGAGGTCACCAGCCACAGATACGCAGTATTTT. Translation gives CASSEMRSPATDTQYF.

The chain combines TRBV5-1 with TRBJ2-5; 8 positions match TRBD1. The length of the CDR3 is 15 residues. Trimming removed 7 bases from V and 5 bases from J; junction bases left unmatched: 13. CDR1 and CDR2 from the germline V gene are SGHRS and YFSETQ. The CDR3 nucleotides are TGCGCCAGCCTTGACGACAGGGGCTTAGGGGAGACCCAGTACTTC. This translates into CASLDDRGLGETQYF.

V usage is TRBV5-1 and J usage is TRBJ2-5; D is unclear. With 5 bases removed from V and 4 bases from J, the gap between germline ends came to 9 bases. Germline loops: CDR1 SGHRS, CDR2 YFSETQ. CDR3 size: 12 residues. The CDR3 spells CASREPGETQYF. CDR3 DNA: TGCGCCAGCAGGGAACCAGGAGAGACCCAGTACTTC.

The V and J genes are TRBV6-1 and TRBJ1-5; 8 bases line up with TRBD1. Looked up from germline, CDR1 is MNHNS and CDR2 is SASEGT. This CDR3 is 15 amino acids long. J lost 7 bases, V lost 1 base, and 6 bases had no gene match. CDR3 sequence reads: CASSEGGTGGQPQHF. CDR3 nucleotide sequence: TGTGCCAGCAGTGAAGGCGGTACAGGGGGACAGCCCCAGCATTTT.

The chain recombines TRBV6-5 with TRBJ2-7; D unresolved. This CDR3 region has 15 residues. Germline loops: CDR1 MNHEY, CDR2 SVGAGI. V gave up 7 bases and J gave up 5 bases, with 21 bases separating them. In nucleotides, the CDR3 is TGTGCCAGCACCCAATCGAATCGGTACAGCAACGAGCAGTACTTC. Protein product: CASTQSNRYSNEQYF.

The V and J genes are TRBV7-2 and TRBJ1-1; a weak D match, TRBD1 (5 bases). Per the germline V gene, CDR1 is SGHTA and CDR2 is FQGNSA. The CDR3 loop spans 15 amino acids. The V and J ends lost 1 base and 4 bases respectively, with 13 bases between them. The CDR3 DNA reads TGTGCCAGCAGCTTAGGCGGGGGGGTGGTCACTGAAGCTTTCTTT. This encodes CASSLGGGVVTEAFF.

About this clone: At one of its ends the junction is not consistent with the germline gene, which may arise from a read error. The chain has TRBV20-1 and TRBJ1-1, with D uncertain. The CDR3 runs to 14 residues. Germline CDR1 and CDR2: DFQATT and SNEGSKA (reference sequence). In nucleotides, the CDR3 is TGCAGTGCTAGTTCGCCCATCTCCGACACTGAAGCTTCCTTT. Translation gives CSASSPISDTEASF.

J is TRBJ1-1 and V is TRBV7-6, with 9 bases aligning to TRBD1. V lost 5 bases to trimming and J lost 1 base; unmatched junction nucleotides: 11. The CDR3 totals 17 residues. Germline CDR1 is SGHVS and CDR2 is FNYEAQ. As DNA, the CDR3 is TGTGCCAGCAGCCTGACAGGGGGTTATGGTAGGAACACTGAAGCTTTCTTT. This translates into CASSLTGGYGRNTEAFF.

In this sample, this clone turned up a few times. The chain carries TRBV7-9 and TRBJ1-4, with TRBD1 as a possible D gene (6 bases). Germline V gene lookup returns CDR1 SEHNR and CDR2 FQNEAQ (reference sequence). The CDR3 has 14 amino acids. Trimming left V 5 bases short and J 14 bases short, with 21 bases between. The DNA of the CDR3 is TGTGCCAGCAGCGACTCCTCTGGGGGCCCGTACCTGTTTTTT. It encodes CASSDSSGGPYLFF.

The V and J genes are TRBV2 and TRBJ2-5; TRBD2 agrees at 10 bases. This CDR3 has 14 residues. V lost 6 bases, J lost 1 base, and 2 bases stayed unmatched. From germline, CDR1 is SNHLY and CDR2 FYNNEI. The DNA of the CDR3 is TGTGCCAGCAGGCCTAGCGGGGGCCAAGAGACCCAGTACTTC. This encodes CASRPSGGQETQYF.

V usage is TRBV6-2 or TRBV6-3 and J usage is TRBJ2-7; perhaps TRBD2 as D (5 bases). V lost 7 bases and J 6 bases, leaving 16 bases between the germline ends. The CDR3 consists of 13 residues. The germline CDR1 and CDR2 sequences are MNHEY and SVGEGT. The CDR3 is CASNPGLAPEQYF. The CDR3 coding sequence is TGTGCCAGCAACCCCGGGCTAGCCCCCGAGCAGTACTTC.

CDR3 loop: CASTGNNPGLVITDTQYF. CDR3 nucleotide sequence: TGTGCCAGCACCGGAAATAATCCGGGACTAGTGATCACAGATACGCAGTATTTT. J is TRBJ2-3 and V is TRBV28; 8 positions match TRBD2. The germline V gene has CDR1 MDHEN and CDR2 SYDVKM. Germline trimming cut 7 bases from V and 2 bases from J; bases unmatched to any gene: 17. The CDR3 loop spans 18 amino acids. The variable domain in full, with the rest retrieved from reference TRBV28 and TRBJ2-3, is DVKVTQSSRYLVKRTGEKVFLECVQDMDHENMFWYRQDPGLGLRLIYFSYDVKMKEKGDIPEGYSVSREKKERFSLILESASTNQTSMYLCASTGNNPGLVITDTQYFGPGTRLTVL.

CDR3 in amino acids: CAWSNQGMNTEAFF. CDR3 bases: TGTGCCTGGAGTAATCAGGGGATGAACACTGAAGCTTTCTTT. The rearrangement uses TRBV30 and TRBJ1-1; tentative D call: TRBD1 (6 bases). V lost 2 bases and J 0 bases, leaving 10 bases between the germline ends. The CDR3 covers 14 residues. CDR1 is GTSNPN and CDR2 is SVGIG in the germline V gene (reference sequence).

In its sample, this clone was seen a few times. This specimen includes other DNA sequences encoding the same CDR3. The V and J genes are TRBV27 and TRBJ1-2; D unclear. This CDR3 has 12 amino acids. V lost 4 bases, J lost 4 bases, and 7 bases lay in between. Germline V gene sequence: CDR1 MNHEY, CDR2 SMNVEV (reference sequence). CDR3 amino acids: CASSSSGYGYTF. CDR3 DNA sequence: TGTGCCAGCAGTTCCTCAGGCTATGGCTACACCTTC.

This clone was seen only a few times. The rearrangement uses TRBV5-6 and TRBJ2-3; 16 nucleotides match TRBD2. Looked up from germline, CDR1 is SGHDT and CDR2 is YYEEEE. CDR3 length: 18 amino acids. Trimming took 4 bases from V and 3 from J; bases not matched to a gene: 8. DNA for the CDR3: TGTGCCAGCAGCCGGGCCGGGACTAGCGGGAGGGTAACAGATACGCAGTATTTT. It yields the protein CASSRAGTSGRVTDTQYF.

V is TRBV6-1 and J is TRBJ1-4; D gene unclear. The germline V and J ends were trimmed by 3 bases and 5 bases, with 16 bases remaining between them. The CDR3 contains 16 residues. Looked up from germline, CDR1 is MNHNS and CDR2 is SASEGT. CDR3 bases: TGTGCCAGCAGTGACTGGGCAGCCCTTTTGAATGAAAAACTGTTTTTT. Its protein product is CASSDWAALLNEKLFF.

The CDR3 nucleotides read TGCAGCGGGGGACAGGGGGGGACAGATACGCAGTATTTT. Translating it yields CSGGQGGTDTQYF. The V gene is TRBV29-1, the J gene TRBJ2-3; 11 nucleotides match TRBD1. The V gene's germline CDR1 is SQVTM and CDR2 ANQGSEA. The CDR3 is 13 amino acids. Germline trimming cut 7 bases from V and 3 bases from J; bases unmatched to any gene: 3.

This sequence joins TRBV7-5 and TRBJ1-3; the table's D call, TRBD1, was not checked against the DNA. TRBV7-5 is annotated as a pseudogene. This CDR3 has 13 amino acids. CDR3 region: CASASGTGNTIYF. CDR3 nucleotide sequence: TGTGCCAGTGCTTCAGGGACTGGAAACACCATATATTTT.

The J gene is TRBJ2-7, the V gene TRBV6-5; no definite D call. The CDR3 contains 13 residues. V lost 2 bases and J 4 bases, leaving 9 bases between the germline ends. The V gene's germline CDR1 is MNHEY and CDR2 SVGAGI. The CDR3 DNA reads TGTGCCAGCAGTTACAAACAGTTTTACGAGCAGTACTTC. Amino acid sequence: CASSYKQFYEQYF.

This clone has a single count. V usage is TRBV6-6 and J usage is TRBJ2-5; 9 bases agree with TRBD2. V gave up 6 bases and J gave up 5 bases; unmatched junction bases: 10. The CDR3 is made up of 15 amino acids. In germline, CDR1 is MNHNY, CDR2 SVGAGI (reference sequence). Written as DNA, the CDR3 is TGTGCCAGCAGATTAGCGGGAGCCCCTCCGGAGACCCAGTACTTC. Amino acid sequence: CASRLAGAPPETQYF.

V usage is TRBV7-2 and J usage is TRBJ2-1; the D is unclear. Germline CDR1 reads SGHTA; CDR2 reads FQGNSA. The CDR3 is made up of 15 amino acids. Trimming removed 1 base from V and 1 base from J, with 8 bases in between. The CDR3 nucleotides are TGTGCCAGCAGCTTAGTTTTCGGTTCCTACAATGAGCAGTTCTTC. Translating gives CASSLVFGSYNEQFF.

This clone was seen a few times. V usage is TRBV29-1 and J usage is TRBJ2-7, with a weak D call TRBD2 (5 bases). Germline V CDR1 and CDR2: SQVTM, ANQGSEA. V lost 1 base, J lost 6 bases, and 19 bases lay in between. The CDR3 consists of 15 residues. The CDR3 DNA reads as TGCAGCGTTGAAGCTCCCGACCTGGGAGTGGGCGAGCAGTACTTC. Protein: CSVEAPDLGVGEQYF.

V gene TRBV28 combines with J gene TRBJ1-5, with TRBD1 matching 11 bases. The trim removed 3 bases at V and 2 bases at J, leaving 3 bases unmatched. Germline values: CDR1 MDHEN, CDR2 SYDVKM. The CDR3 is made up of 16 amino acids. Here the CDR3 reads CASSFRGQGGNQPQHF. The CDR3 nucleotides read TGTGCCAGCAGTTTTCGGGGACAGGGGGGCAATCAGCCCCAGCATTTT.

The chain has TRBV4-2 and TRBJ2-1, with 12 nucleotides matching TRBD2. Per the germline V gene, CDR1 is LGHNA and CDR2 is YNFKEQ. The CDR3 covers 15 residues. The J segment lost 9 bases and the V segment lost 1 base, leaving 4 bases of the junction unmatched. CDR3 protein: CASSQGLAGAAEQFF. The CDR3 DNA follows: TGTGCCAGCAGCCAAGGACTAGCGGGAGCTGCTGAGCAGTTCTTC.

The chain links TRBV6-2 or TRBV6-3 to TRBJ2-7, with 10 nucleotides matching TRBD1. Germline values: CDR1 MNHEY, CDR2 SVGEGT. The CDR3 loop spans 14 amino acids. Trimming removed 5 bases from V and 5 bases from J; junction bases left unmatched: 6. The CDR3 bases are TGTGCCAGCAGTGCCCCGACAGGGGGCAACGAGCAGTACTTC. Translated, it gives CASSAPTGGNEQYF.